The 22 T cell receptor beta chains below come from one sample, sequenced in a study of response to subunit inactivated influenza vaccine. MiXCR, run by TCRdb on the RT-PCR reads, gives a single entry per CDR3 protein. The repertoire holds roughly 500,000 distinct CDR3 sequences, with 20% to 25% as singletons. These data are also associated with another study on T cells expressing NK-cell markers. From that second work: 5'RACE template switching with UMIs generated TCR beta cDNA.

The sample was CD4+ T cells sorted from PBMCs, taken 11 to 12 days after vaccination. The receptors stem from a middle-aged man who received an inactivated influenza vaccine.

DNA of the CDR3: TGTGCCAGCAGCCAAGATTTTGCGACAGGGATCTCCTACGAGCAGTACTTC. This sequence encodes CASSQDFATGISYEQYF. The gene calls are TRBV3-1 and TRBJ2-7, with 7 bases matching TRBD1. Trimming cost V 0 bases and J 0 bases; bases outside gene matches: 8. Per germline, CDR1 LGHDT and CDR2 YNNKEL (reference sequence). The CDR3 length is 17 residues.

The chain employs TRBV27 and TRBJ2-7, with D possibly matching TRBD2 (6 bases). Germline CDR1 is MNHEY and CDR2 is SMNVEV (reference sequence). The CDR3 contains 15 residues. Trimming left V 0 bases short and J 6 bases short, with 15 bases between. The chain's CDR3 is CASSLSGLPAGEQYF. CDR3 nucleotides: TGTGCCAGCAGTTTATCCGGACTACCTGCAGGCGAGCAGTACTTC.

The chain joins TRBV5-1 to TRBJ2-5; D is possibly TRBD2 (6 bases). Trimming pared 7 bases from V and 2 bases from J, leaving 30 bases between. This CDR3 region has 19 residues. Germline V gene data show CDR1 as SGHRS and CDR2 as YFSETQ. The CDR3 reads CASGAGHGGISLRQETQYF. In DNA, the CDR3 is TGCGCCAGCGGGGCAGGACACGGAGGGATTAGCCTTAGACAAGAGACCCAGTACTTC.

This clonotype was found many times. The gene calls are TRBV3-1 and TRBJ2-5; D is possibly TRBD1 (5 bases). V shed 5 bases and J shed 4 bases, with 8 bases lying between them. The CDR3 totals 12 residues. Germline V CDR1 and CDR2: LGHDT, YNNKEL (reference sequence). CDR3: CASSWQGETQYF. CDR3 DNA: TGTGCCAGCAGCTGGCAGGGAGAGACCCAGTACTTC.

This clonotype appeared a few times. J is TRBJ1-1 and V is TRBV18; D remains unclear. This CDR3 comprises 14 residues. With 2 bases removed from V and 6 bases from J, the gap between germline ends came to 13 bases. Germline V CDR1 and CDR2: KGHSH, LQKENI. The CDR3 reads CASSPNLGAAEAFF. For the CDR3, the DNA is TGTGCCAGCTCACCAAACTTAGGTGCCGCTGAAGCTTTCTTT.

This clonotype has a count of ten or more. The gene calls are TRBV29-1 and TRBJ2-2, with D perhaps TRBD2 (6 bases). The CDR3 covers 14 residues. Germline-derived CDR1 and CDR2 are SQVTM and ANQGSEA. V dropped 4 bases and J dropped 1 base, with 10 bases sitting between them. The CDR3 DNA is TGCAGCGTTGGGGGAGGTCGGAACACCGGGGAGCTGTTTTTT. Translation gives CSVGGGRNTGELFF.

The chain combines TRBV20-1 with TRBJ1-5, with 7 bases identical to TRBD1. CDR3 size: 17 residues. V was pared by 0 bases and J by 3 bases, with 11 bases of the junction left unmatched. The germline V gene has CDR1 DFQATT and CDR2 SNEGSKA (reference sequence). The CDR3: CSAREFIGTANNQPQHF. Written as DNA, the CDR3 is TGCAGTGCTAGAGAGTTTATCGGGACAGCGAACAATCAGCCCCAGCATTTT.

J is TRBJ1-4 and V is TRBV4-2; 8 bases map to TRBD1. The V gene end was trimmed by 0 bases and the J gene end by 8 bases; junction bases not matched to a gene: 11. Germline V gene lookup returns CDR1 LGHNA and CDR2 YNFKEQ. The CDR3 is 17 amino acids. The CDR3 sequence: CASSQDWVGQGGEKLFF. The CDR3 nucleotides are TGTGCCAGCAGCCAAGATTGGGTTGGACAGGGAGGCGAAAAACTGTTTTTT.

The chain links TRBV4-1 to TRBJ2-3, with TRBD2 matching over 13 bases. The germline CDR1 and CDR2 sequences are MGHRA and YSYEKL. The CDR3 is made up of 17 amino acids. The J segment lost 7 bases and the V segment lost 1 base, leaving 8 bases of the junction unmatched. The CDR3: CASSQGPTSGGTNTQYF. CDR3 bases: TGCGCCAGCAGCCAAGGCCCGACTAGCGGGGGGACGAATACGCAGTATTTT.

This clonotype was observed a handful of times. J is TRBJ2-2 and V is TRBV5-4, with TRBD2 matching 12 bases. The CDR3 is 19 residues long. The V segment lost 1 base and the J segment 2 bases; nucleotides outside the gene matches: 9. The V gene's germline CDR1 is SGHNT and CDR2 YYREEE (reference sequence). This chain's CDR3 is CASSLRLTSGGLNTGELFF. DNA of the CDR3: TGTGCCAGCAGCTTGAGGTTGACTAGCGGGGGACTAAACACCGGGGAGCTGTTTTTT. The full variable domain, in which reference TRBV5-4 and TRBJ2-2 provide the parts outside the CDR3, is ETGVTQSPTHLIKTRGQQVTLRCSSQSGHNTVSWYQQALGQGPQFIFQYYREEENGRGNFPPRFSGLQFPNYSSELNVNALELDDSALYLCASSLRLTSGGLNTGELFFGEGSRLTVL.

The table lists this clonotype with a few counts. The chain is built from TRBV5-1 and TRBJ2-3; maybe TRBD1 (5 bases). The CDR3 is 14 residues long. With 0 bases removed from V and 4 bases from J, the gap between germline ends came to 9 bases. Germline V gives CDR1 SGHRS, CDR2 YFSETQ. The CDR3, as DNA: TGCGCCAGCAGCTTGGACAGGTTCCCAGATACGCAGTATTTT. This gives the protein CASSLDRFPDTQYF.

The V and J genes are TRBV7-2 and TRBJ2-3; D perhaps matches TRBD2 (5 bases). Trimming stripped 4 bases from V and 4 bases from J, with 9 bases between. From germline, CDR1 is SGHTA and CDR2 FQGNSA. The length of the CDR3 is 13 residues. CDR3 DNA: TGTGCCAGCAGCTCCCTTAGCGCAGATACGCAGTATTTT. Its protein product is CASSSLSADTQYF.

This rearrangement joins TRBV12-3 or TRBV12-4 to TRBJ1-6, with a weak D call TRBD1 (6 bases). The CDR3 sequence is 15 residues long. The V end was cut by 2 bases, the J end by 7 bases, with 12 bases between. CDR3 in DNA: TGTGCCAGCAGTTTACGGACAGAAGGGAATTCACCCCTCCACTTT. Its translation: CASSLRTEGNSPLHF.

The rearrangement links TRBV7-8 to TRBJ1-2; D is perhaps TRBD1 (5 bases). The CDR3 extends over 14 amino acids. V lost 5 bases and J 5 bases, leaving 15 bases between the germline ends. Germline loops: CDR1 SGHVS, CDR2 FQNEAQ. The CDR3 coding sequence is TGTGCCAGCAGCGCCTATCGGCAGGGATATGGCTACACCTTC. Translating it yields CASSAYRQGYGYTF.

The chain has TRBV29-1 and TRBJ2-3, with D uncertain. The CDR3 runs to 11 residues. V lost 6 bases to trimming and J lost 4 bases, with 8 bases between them. Germline assignment: CDR1 SQVTM and CDR2 ANQGSEA. The CDR3 bases are TGCAGCGTGGCCCCCGCAGATACGCAGTATTTT. Translating gives CSVAPADTQYF.

This chain joins TRBV5-1 and TRBJ2-7, with D unresolved. The tail of the sequence fits TRBJ2-1 better, so the J call may be wrong. CDR1 SGHRS and CDR2 YFSETQ come from the germline V gene. This CDR3 spans 13 amino acids. The CDR3 nucleotides read TGCGCCAGCAGTACAAGCACTCTCGGCGAGCAGTTCTTC. Encoded protein: CASSTSTLGEQFF.

This clonotype has only one observation. The CDR3 region has the DNA TGTGCCAGCAGTTATGGGTTGCGGGATACGCAGTATTTT. Its translation: CASSYGLRDTQYF. This chain uses TRBV6-2 or TRBV6-3 with TRBJ2-3; D uncertain. Trimming shortened V by 3 bases and J by 6 bases, and 10 bases separated the two germline ends. The germline V gene has CDR1 MNHEY and CDR2 SVGEGT. This CDR3 region has 13 residues.

The CDR3 loop is CSGTSGGAYNEQFF. CDR3 in DNA: TGCAGTGGTACTAGCGGGGGGGCCTACAATGAGCAGTTCTTC. This chain uses TRBV20-1 with TRBJ2-1; TRBD2 aligns across 13 bases. This CDR3 contains 14 residues. Germline V gives CDR1 DFQATT, CDR2 SNEGSKA (reference sequence). V trimming: 7 bases; J trimming: 2 bases; junction bases outside the gene matches: 2.

This clonotype was observed at least ten times. The chain carries TRBV5-1 and TRBJ2-1; unclear D gene. Between the trimmed V and J ends, which lost 9 bases and 5 bases, there was a span of 15 bases. There are 13 residues in the CDR3. CDR1 SGHRS and CDR2 YFSETQ come from the germline V gene. CDR3 sequence (DNA): TGCGCCACCAAAGTGGGGATTAACAATGAGCAGTTCTTC. Amino acids: CATKVGINNEQFF.

The CDR3: CASGLVGLGTDTQYF. CDR3 in DNA: TGTGCCAGCGGTCTTGTCGGGTTGGGCACAGATACGCAGTATTTT. The chain combines TRBV11-1 with TRBJ2-3; no reliable D call. CDR1 SGHAT and CDR2 FQDESV come from the germline V gene (reference sequence). Trimming cost V 8 bases and J 1 base, with 16 bases left between them. The CDR3 is 15 residues long.

There are a few counts of this clonotype. The chain is built from TRBV12-3 or TRBV12-4 and TRBJ2-7; TRBD1 is a possible D gene (6 bases). The CDR3 is 13 amino acids. Trimming shortened V by 5 bases and J by 2 bases, and 10 bases separated the two germline ends. The CDR3 DNA reads TGTGCCAGCAGTACGGACAGTACCTACGAGCAGTACTTC. This gives the protein CASSTDSTYEQYF.

The V and J genes are TRBV7-3 and TRBJ2-2; TRBD2 is a possible D gene (6 bases). CDR1 SGHTA and CDR2 FQGTGA come from the germline V gene. Trimming removed 3 bases at V and 7 bases at J, with 12 bases between. This CDR3 comprises 14 residues. The DNA of the CDR3 is TGTGCCAGCAGCTTCGGGGGTGCGGGCGGGGAGCTGTTTTTT. Its translation is CASSFGGAGGELFF.